These T cell receptor beta chains were read from a single sample in a study of blood T cell repertoires in COVID-19. Clones were read by immunoSEQ multiplex PCR, and TCRdb kept only the in-frame ones, dropping some. The table records tens of thousands of clones, about four fifths of them present only once. Sequencing was carried out using peripheral blood. The receptors here all came from a man aged 55-75 years with active COVID-19. Both conserved end residues are part of each CDR3. D genes are given only for firm matches. Clone size appears in some rows only: once, few, many, or a class for an expanded clone.

TRBJ2-3 TRBD2 TRBV7-2 . CASSPGLRAQYF TGTGCCAGCAGCCCGGGACTACGGGCGCAGTATTTT
TRBJ1-2 . TRBV28 . CASSGAGTANYGYTF TGTGCCAGCAGCGGAGCCGGGACTGCTAACTATGGCTACACCTTC
TRBJ1-5 . TRBV19 . CASRTGQRDSQPQHF TGTGCCAGTAGAACCGGACAGAGGGATAGTCAGCCCCAGCATTTT
TRBJ2-1 . TRBV19 . CASTQRGLQSSYNEQFF TGTGCCAGTACCCAGAGAGGACTGCAGAGCTCCTACAATGAGCAGTTCTTC
TRBJ1-4 . TRBV9 once CASSASSWGVATNEKLFF TGTGCCAGCAGCGCCAGTAGTTGGGGGGTGGCAACTAATGAAAAACTGTTTTTT
TRBJ2-2 . TRBV15 few CATSTPGGGTGELFF TGTGCCACCAGCACCCCAGGGGGAGGAACCGGGGAGCTGTTTTTT
TRBJ2-1 . TRBV5-1 . CASSPTPGEQREQFF TGCGCCAGCAGCCCTACTCCGGGAGAGCAAAGGGAGCAGTTCTTC
TRBJ2-6 TRBD1 TRBV2 . CASRDRGKPSGANVLTF TGTGCCAGCAGAGACAGGGGCAAACCCTCTGGGGCCAACGTCCTGACTTTC
TRBJ2-1 TRBD2 TRBV7-3 . CASSLSLAGAEQFF TGTGCCAGCAGCTTAAGTCTAGCGGGGGCCGAGCAGTTCTTC
TRBJ2-2 . TRBV5-6 . CASSFSGGTDTGELFF TGTGCCAGCAGCTTCTCGGGGGGGACAGACACCGGGGAGCTGTTTTTT
TRBJ2-5 TRBD2 TRBV6-4 . CASSDSIRAAGAQETQYF TGTGCCAGCAGTGACTCTATCCGAGCAGCGGGGGCCCAAGAGACCCAGTACTTC
TRBJ1-3 . TRBV28 . CASSLLTGYSGNTIYF TGTGCCAGCAGCCTCCTTACAGGTTACTCTGGAAACACCATATATTTT
TRBJ2-1 TRBD2 TRBV7-8 . CASSFQGTSRNEQFF TGTGCCAGCAGCTTCCAGGGGACTAGTCGCAATGAGCAGTTCTTC
TRBJ2-1 TRBD1 TRBV7-9 . CASTGGQGFREQFF TGTGCCAGCACCGGGGGACAGGGGTTTCGAGAGCAGTTCTTC
TRBJ2-3 TRBD2 TRBV7-3 . CASSSLGLAGTDTQYF TGTGCCAGCAGCTCACTGGGACTAGCGGGAACTGATACGCAGTATTTT
TRBJ2-2 . TRBV12-3/TRBV12-4 . CASSSANTGELFF TGTGCCAGCAGTTCCGCGAACACCGGGGAGCTGTTTTTT
TRBJ2-7 TRBD1 TRBV4-1 . CASSHSQGLAYEQYF TGCGCCAGCAGCCACTCACAGGGGCTCGCCTACGAGCAGTACTTC
TRBJ2-2 TRBD2 TRBV10-3 . CAISESTGGKTGELFF TGTGCCATCAGTGAGTCGACGGGGGGAAAAACCGGGGAGCTGTTTTTT
TRBJ1-2 . TRBV12-3/TRBV12-4 . CASSSPDSYGYTF TGTGCCAGCAGTTCCCCTGACAGCTATGGCTACACCTTC
TRBJ2-3 . TRBV7-2 . CASSLMGASTDTQYF TGTGCCAGCAGCTTAATGGGGGCTAGCACAGATACGCAGTATTTT
TRBJ1-3 . TRBV28 . CASRGLGNTIYF TGTGCCAGCAGGGGGCTCGGAAACACCATATATTTT
TRBJ1-1 . TRBV5-1 . CASSLFTEGEAFF TGCGCCAGCAGCTTGTTTACTGAGGGTGAAGCTTTCTTT
TRBJ2-2 . TRBV5-1 . CASSWDSANTGELFF TGCGCCAGCAGCTGGGACTCAGCGAACACCGGGGAGCTGTTTTTT
TRBJ2-3 . TRBV7-9 . CASSLGTGPAATQYF TGTGCCAGCAGCTTAGGGACTGGCCCCGCTGCTACGCAGTATTTT
TRBJ1-1 TRBD1 TRBV9 . CASSPRQGATTEAFF TGTGCCAGCAGCCCCCGACAGGGGGCGACCACTGAAGCTTTCTTT
TRBJ1-5 . TRBV5-8 . CASSWGRVPDSNQPQHF TGTGCCAGCAGTTGGGGCAGGGTACCGGATAGCAATCAGCCCCAGCATTTT
TRBJ2-1 TRBD2 TRBV19 . CASSIVAGLAGDEQFF TGTGCCAGTAGTATAGTCGCGGGACTAGCGGGCGATGAGCAGTTCTTC
TRBJ2-7 TRBD2 TRBV7-8 . CASSVTSGGAEQYF TGTGCCAGCAGCGTTACTAGCGGGGGGGCCGAGCAGTACTTC
TRBJ2-1 TRBD2 TRBV7-6 medium-sized CASSWGLAGGLSRNEQFF TGTGCCAGCAGCTGGGGACTAGCGGGAGGCCTCAGCAGGAATGAGCAGTTCTTC
TRBJ2-1 TRBD2 TRBV2 . CASSEEASGHNEQFF TGTGCCAGCAGTGAAGAGGCTAGCGGGCACAATGAGCAGTTCTTC
TRBJ2-7 . TRBV29-1 . CSVAQGAYEQYF TGCAGCGTTGCTCAGGGTGCGTACGAGCAGTACTTC
TRBJ2-1 TRBD2 TRBV7-2 . CASSFLRGALNEQFF TGTGCCAGCAGCTTTTTGCGGGGGGCTCTCAATGAGCAGTTCTTC
TRBJ2-3 . TRBV5-1 . CASSLDIDTQYF TGCGCCAGCAGCTTGGATATAGATACGCAGTATTTT
TRBJ2-1 TRBD1 TRBV6-5 . CASSYSAGGNEQFF TGTGCCAGCAGTTACTCGGCAGGGGGCAATGAGCAGTTCTTC
TRBJ1-2 . TRBV6-5 . CASSYEINYGYTF TGTGCCAGCAGTTACGAGATCAACTATGGCTACACCTTC
TRBJ1-1 TRBD1 TRBV28 . CASSSDRSEMNTEAFF TGTGCCAGCAGTTCGGACAGGTCTGAGATGAACACTGAAGCTTTCTTT
TRBJ1-6 . TRBV27 . CASSLRRSSYNSPLHF TGTGCCAGCAGTTTGAGGAGGAGCTCCTATAATTCACCCCTCCACTTT
TRBJ1-5 . TRBV28 . CASTIAGRGGNQPQHF TGTGCCAGCACCATTGCCGGGAGGGGCGGCAATCAGCCCCAGCATTTT
TRBJ2-3 . TRBV10-3 few CATRSLEDTQYF TGTGCCACCCGTAGCTTGGAAGATACGCAGTATTTT
TRBJ1-6 TRBD1 TRBV4-3 . CASSQEGQGSPLHF TGCGCCAGCAGCCAAGAAGGACAGGGGTCACCCCTCCACTTT
TRBJ1-2 TRBD1 TRBV14 once CASSLGQTDGYTF TGTGCCAGCAGCCTGGGACAGACAGATGGCTACACCTTC
TRBJ1-6 TRBD1 TRBV27 . CASIPGQGGTSYNSPLHF TGTGCCAGCATCCCGGGACAGGGAGGTACCTCCTATAATTCACCCCTCCACTTT
TRBJ1-5 . TRBV6-5 . CAYLSGQTNQPQHF TGTGCCTACCTTTCCGGACAGACAAATCAGCCCCAGCATTTT
TRBJ2-1 TRBD2 TRBV7-3 . CASSLTSGVFEQFF TGTGCCAGCAGCTTAACTAGCGGGGTATTTGAGCAGTTCTTC
TRBJ1-5 . TRBV7-7 . CASSLLDIGRSGQPQHF TGTGCCAGCAGCTTACTGGACATCGGTCGGTCCGGTCAGCCCCAGCATTTT
TRBJ2-5 . TRBV6-5 . CASRRISGNQETQYF TGTGCCAGCCGTAGGATTAGCGGCAACCAAGAGACCCAGTACTTC
TRBJ2-7 TRBD2 TRBV7-8 . CASSFSSGSYEQYF TGTGCCAGCAGCTTTTCCAGCGGGAGCTACGAGCAGTACTTC